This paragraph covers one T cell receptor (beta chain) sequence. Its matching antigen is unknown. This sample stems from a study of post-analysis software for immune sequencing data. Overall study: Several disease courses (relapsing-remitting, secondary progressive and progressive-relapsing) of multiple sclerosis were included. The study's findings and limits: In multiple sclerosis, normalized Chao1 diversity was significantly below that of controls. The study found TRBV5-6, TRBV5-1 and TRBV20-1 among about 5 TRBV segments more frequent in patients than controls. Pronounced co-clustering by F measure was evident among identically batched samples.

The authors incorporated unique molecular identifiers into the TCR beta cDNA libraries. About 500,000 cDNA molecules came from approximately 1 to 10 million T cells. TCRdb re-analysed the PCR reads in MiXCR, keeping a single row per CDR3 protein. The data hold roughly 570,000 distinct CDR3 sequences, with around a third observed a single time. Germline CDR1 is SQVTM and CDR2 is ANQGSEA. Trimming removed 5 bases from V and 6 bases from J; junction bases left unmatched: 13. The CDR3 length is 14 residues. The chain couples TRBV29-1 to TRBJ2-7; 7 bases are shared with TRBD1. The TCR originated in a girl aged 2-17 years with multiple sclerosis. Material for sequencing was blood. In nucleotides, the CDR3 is TGCAGCGTTTTCACGACAGGGAGTTTCGGCGAGCAGTACTTC. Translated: CSVFTTGSFGEQYF.